This entry lists 14 T cell receptor beta chains sequenced from one sample in a study of blood T cell repertoires in COVID-19. Clones were read by immunoSEQ multiplex PCR, and TCRdb kept only the in-frame ones, dropping some. This repertoire shows around 97,000 clones, almost 85% found once; its top ten account for about 10%. The sequencing sample was made of peripheral blood. The receptors derive from a man in his sixties or seventies with acute or convalescent COVID-19.

The rearrangement links TRBV12-3 or TRBV12-4 to TRBJ1-1, with D perhaps matching TRBD1 (5 bases). This CDR3 is built from 12 residues. The ends were cut back, 9 bases at V and 4 bases at J, with 12 bases in the middle. The CDR3 DNA reads as TGTGCCAGTAGGTGGGGGGGCACTGAAGCTTTCTTT. It is translated as CASRWGGTEAFF.

The rearrangement joins TRBV5-1 to TRBJ1-2; D unclear. The CDR3 spans 14 residues. V was cut by 0 bases and J by 1 base, with 7 bases left in between. Germline V lookup: CDR1 SGHRS, CDR2 YFSETQ. The CDR3 DNA sequence: TGCGCCAGCAGCTTGGAAACAGTTAACTATGGCTACACCTTC. It is translated as CASSLETVNYGYTF.

The gene calls are TRBV14 and TRBJ2-3, with 7 positions matching TRBD2. This CDR3 is built from 14 residues. The J segment lost 7 bases and the V segment lost 4 bases, leaving 8 bases of the junction unmatched. Germline lookup yields CDR1 SGHDN and CDR2 FVKESK. Here the CDR3 reads CASSLLRLAHTQYF. The CDR3 nucleotides are TGTGCCAGCAGCCTCTTACGACTAGCCCATACGCAGTATTTT.

This chain uses TRBV9 with TRBJ2-2; perhaps TRBD1 as D (6 bases). The ends were cut back, 4 bases at V and 4 bases at J, with 23 bases in the middle. CDR1 SGDLS and CDR2 YYNGEE come from the germline V gene. The CDR3 spans 18 residues. The CDR3 DNA sequence: TGTGCCAGCAGCCCTTACCCACAGGGACAACTTGCCACCGGGGAGCTGTTTTTT. Protein: CASSPYPQGQLATGELFF.

The chain has TRBV7-2 and TRBJ1-2, with 11 bases that match TRBD1. Germline V gene sequence: CDR1 SGHTA, CDR2 FQGNSA. The CDR3 is 15 amino acids. V shed 4 bases, J shed 5 bases, and the junction held 6 bases outside the gene matches. CDR3 DNA: TGTGCCAGCAGCTCACCGGGACAGGGGGGTTATGGCTACACCTTC. It encodes CASSSPGQGGYGYTF.

V gene TRBV24-1 combines with J gene TRBJ2-1; TRBD1 agrees at 8 bases. Germline trimming cut 3 bases from V and 5 bases from J; bases unmatched to any gene: 8. The CDR3 loop spans 16 amino acids. Looked up from germline, CDR1 is KGHDR and CDR2 is SFDVKD. CDR3 bases: TGTGCCACCAGTGATATGGGACAGGCAATAAACAATGAGCAGTTCTTC. This translates into CATSDMGQAINNEQFF.

This CDR3 is CAISDRDRTYNEQFF. The CDR3 nucleotides read TGTGCCATCAGTGACCGGGACAGGACCTACAATGAGCAGTTCTTC. The chain uses TRBV10-3 and TRBJ2-1, with 8 bases identical to TRBD1. V lost 3 bases and J lost 2; bases outside the gene matches: 3. The CDR3 runs to 15 residues. Germline CDR1 ENHRY, CDR2 SYGVKD.

V usage is TRBV6-2 or TRBV6-3 and J usage is TRBJ2-2; the D is unclear. V shed 5 bases and J shed 3 bases, with 7 bases lying between them. The CDR3 sequence is 13 residues long. CDR1 is MNHEY and CDR2 is SVGEGT in the germline V gene. CDR3 in amino acids: CASSLSDTGELFF. CDR3 in DNA: TGTGCCAGCAGTCTTAGTGACACCGGGGAGCTGTTTTTT.

The chain carries TRBV9 and TRBJ1-5; no firm D call. The CDR3 contains 14 residues. Trimming removed 3 bases at V and 1 base at J, with 8 bases between. CDR1 SGDLS and CDR2 YYNGEE come from the germline V gene. The CDR3 DNA reads TGTGCCAGCAGCGAAACCGCGAGCAATCAGCCCCAGCATTTT. Protein: CASSETASNQPQHF.

This clone was observed a single time. The rearrangement links TRBV15 to TRBJ1-2, with D unresolved. Germline V gene data show CDR1 as LNHNV and CDR2 as YYDKDF (reference sequence). The V gene lost 1 base and the J gene lost 7 bases, with 19 bases spanning the gap. The CDR3 covers 16 residues. The CDR3: CATSRGREAPLGGYTF. CDR3 sequence (DNA): TGTGCCACCAGCAGAGGTCGGGAGGCTCCGCTGGGTGGCTACACCTTC.

The J gene is TRBJ2-3, the V gene TRBV3-1 (or the pseudogene TRBV3-2); 7 nucleotides match TRBD2. The ends lost 0 bases at V and 6 bases at J; junction bases unmatched: 9. The germline V gene encodes CDR1 LGHDT and CDR2 YNNKEL (reference sequence). The CDR3 covers 16 residues. The CDR3 region has the DNA TGTGCCAGCAGCCAAGAAACTAGCGCCTCATGGGATACGCAGTATTTT. Translating it yields CASSQETSASWDTQYF.

In its sample, this clone was seen a few times. The V call is TRBV7-9, the J call TRBJ2-7; TRBD1 might be the D (5 bases). The length of the CDR3 is 16 residues. V lost 0 bases to trimming and J lost 3 bases, with 15 bases between them. Germline CDR1 and CDR2: SEHNR and FQNEAQ (reference sequence). The CDR3 is CASSLASRALDYEQYF. CDR3 nucleotide sequence: TGTGCCAGCAGCTTAGCGAGCAGGGCCCTCGACTACGAGCAGTACTTC.

This clone is a singleton in its sample. This rearrangement joins TRBV5-6 to TRBJ1-5; 9 bases align to TRBD1. The CDR3 length is 16 residues. J lost 3 bases, V lost 4 bases, and 8 bases had no gene match. The germline V gene has CDR1 SGHDT and CDR2 YYEEEE. CDR3 protein: CASSLDRGRLNQPQHF. The CDR3, as DNA: TGTGCCAGCAGCCTGGACAGGGGAAGGCTCAATCAGCCCCAGCATTTT.

The CDR3 region has the DNA TGTGCCAGCAAAGAACAGGGGGCTAGGACCGGGGAGCTGTTTTTT. As protein: CASKEQGARTGELFF. The genes are TRBV2 and TRBJ2-2; the match to TRBD1 covers 9 bases. CDR3 size: 15 residues. Germline CDR1 is SNHLY and CDR2 is FYNNEI. J lost 5 bases, V lost 7 bases, and 8 bases had no gene match.